Detailed here is one T cell receptor (beta chain). Profiling relied on immunoSEQ multiplex PCR, and the TCRdb table lists in-frame clones only, not all of them. The data hold 75,000 to 100,000 clones, with 80% to 90% observed a single time. This record belongs to a study of OX40 agonist ivuxolimab in advanced cancers. CDR3 length: 17 residues. The trim removed 2 bases at V and 2 bases at J, leaving 4 bases unmatched. The germline gives CDR1 SNHLY, CDR2 FYNNEI. The TCR originated in an adult with an advanced solid tumor such as melanoma, head and neck, liver or kidney cancer. The gene calls are TRBV2 and TRBJ2-1; 12 bases are shared with TRBD2. Sequences were derived from CD4+ or CD8+ T cells sorted from blood, sampled in a trial of the OX40 agonist ivuxolimab. CDR3 nucleotides: TGTGCCAGCAGTGAAACAAGACTAGCGGGAGCCTACAATGAGCAGTTCTTC. It is translated as CASSETRLAGAYNEQFF.